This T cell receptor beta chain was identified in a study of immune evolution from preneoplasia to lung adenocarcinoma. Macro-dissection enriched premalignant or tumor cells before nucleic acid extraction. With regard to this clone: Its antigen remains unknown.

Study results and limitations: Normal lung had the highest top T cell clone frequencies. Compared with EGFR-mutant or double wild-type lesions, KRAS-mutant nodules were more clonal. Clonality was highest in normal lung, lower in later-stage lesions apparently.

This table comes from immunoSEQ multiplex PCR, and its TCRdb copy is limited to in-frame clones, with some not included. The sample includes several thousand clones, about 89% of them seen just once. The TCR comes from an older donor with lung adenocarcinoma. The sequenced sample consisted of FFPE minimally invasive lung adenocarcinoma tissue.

CDR3 nucleotides: TGCGCCACCCGGACGGGGGAAGGCTTGGGCAAACTGTTTTTT. It is translated as CATRTGEGLGKLFF. The chain joins TRBV5-1 to TRBJ1-4; D perhaps matches TRBD1 (5 bases). Looked up from germline, CDR1 is SGHRS and CDR2 is YFSETQ. Between the trimmed V and J ends, which lost 9 bases and 11 bases, there was a span of 23 bases. This CDR3 contains 14 residues.